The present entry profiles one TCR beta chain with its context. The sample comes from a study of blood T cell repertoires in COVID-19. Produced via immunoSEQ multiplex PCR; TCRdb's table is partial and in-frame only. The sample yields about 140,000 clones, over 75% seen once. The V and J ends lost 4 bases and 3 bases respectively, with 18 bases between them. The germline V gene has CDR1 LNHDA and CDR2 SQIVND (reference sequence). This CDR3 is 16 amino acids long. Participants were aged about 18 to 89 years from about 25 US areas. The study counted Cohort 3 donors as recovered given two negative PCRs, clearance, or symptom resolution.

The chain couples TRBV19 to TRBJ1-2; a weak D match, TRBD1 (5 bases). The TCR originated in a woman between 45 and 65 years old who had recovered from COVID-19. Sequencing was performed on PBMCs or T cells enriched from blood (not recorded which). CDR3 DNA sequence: TGTGCCAGTAGTAACGGAGTCAGGGCCCGTGACTATGGCTACACCTTC. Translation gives CASSNGVRARDYGYTF.